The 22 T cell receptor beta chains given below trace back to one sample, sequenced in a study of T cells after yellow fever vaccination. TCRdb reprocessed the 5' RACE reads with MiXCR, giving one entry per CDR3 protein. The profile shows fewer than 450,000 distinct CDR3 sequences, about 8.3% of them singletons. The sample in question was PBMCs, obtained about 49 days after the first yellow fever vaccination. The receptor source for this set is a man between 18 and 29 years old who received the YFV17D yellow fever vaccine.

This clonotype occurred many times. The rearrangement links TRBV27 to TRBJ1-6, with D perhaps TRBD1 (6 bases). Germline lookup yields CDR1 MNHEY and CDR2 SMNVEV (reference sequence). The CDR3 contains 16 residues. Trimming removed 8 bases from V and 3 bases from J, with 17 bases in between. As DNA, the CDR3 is TGTGCCAGCGGGGGGCTCGGGCCGGTCTATAATTCACCCCTCCACTTT. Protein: CASGGLGPVYNSPLHF.

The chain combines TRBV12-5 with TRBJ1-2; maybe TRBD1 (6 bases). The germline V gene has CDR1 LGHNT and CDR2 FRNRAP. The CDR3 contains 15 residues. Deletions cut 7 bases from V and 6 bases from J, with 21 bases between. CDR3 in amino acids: CASADRGGHRHGYTF. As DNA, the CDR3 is TGTGCTAGTGCCGATCGGGGGGGGCATCGGCATGGCTACACCTTC.

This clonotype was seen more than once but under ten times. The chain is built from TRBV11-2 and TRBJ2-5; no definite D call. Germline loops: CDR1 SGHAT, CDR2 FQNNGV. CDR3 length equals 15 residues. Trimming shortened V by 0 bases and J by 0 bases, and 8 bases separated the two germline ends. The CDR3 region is CASSLDPLYQETQYF. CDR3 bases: TGTGCCAGCAGCTTAGACCCGCTGTACCAAGAGACCCAGTACTTC.

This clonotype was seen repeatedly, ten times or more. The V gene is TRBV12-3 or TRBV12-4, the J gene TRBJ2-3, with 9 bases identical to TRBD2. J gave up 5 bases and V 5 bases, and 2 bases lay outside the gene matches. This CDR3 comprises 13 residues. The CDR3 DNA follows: TGTGCCAGCAGTGCTAGCGGGGTAGATACGCAGTATTTT. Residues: CASSASGVDTQYF.

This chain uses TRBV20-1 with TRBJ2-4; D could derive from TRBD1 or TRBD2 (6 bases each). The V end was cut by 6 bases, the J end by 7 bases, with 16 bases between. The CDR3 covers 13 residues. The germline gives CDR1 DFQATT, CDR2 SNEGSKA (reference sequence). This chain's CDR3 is CSAPTPGGNIQYF. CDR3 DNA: TGCAGTGCCCCGACCCCCGGGGGCAACATTCAGTACTTC.

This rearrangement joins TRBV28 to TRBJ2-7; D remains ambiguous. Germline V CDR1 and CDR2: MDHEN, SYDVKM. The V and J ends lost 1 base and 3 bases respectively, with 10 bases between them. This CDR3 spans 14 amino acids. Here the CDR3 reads CASSLYHSSYEQYV. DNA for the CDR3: TGTGCCAGCAGTTTATACCACAGCAGCTACGAGCAGTACGTC.

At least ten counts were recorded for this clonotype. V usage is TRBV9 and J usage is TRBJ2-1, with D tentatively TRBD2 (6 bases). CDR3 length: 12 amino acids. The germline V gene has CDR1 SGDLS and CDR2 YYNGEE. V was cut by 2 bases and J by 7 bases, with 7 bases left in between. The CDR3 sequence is CASSVGLNEQFF. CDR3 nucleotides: TGTGCCAGCAGCGTCGGACTAAATGAGCAGTTCTTC.

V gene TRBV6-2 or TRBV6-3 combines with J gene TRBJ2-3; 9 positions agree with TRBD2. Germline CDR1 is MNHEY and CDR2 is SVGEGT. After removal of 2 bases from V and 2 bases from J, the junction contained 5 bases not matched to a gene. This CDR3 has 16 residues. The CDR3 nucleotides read TGTGCCAGCAGTTACGTTACTAGCGGGCCCACAGATACGCAGTATTTT. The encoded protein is CASSYVTSGPTDTQYF.

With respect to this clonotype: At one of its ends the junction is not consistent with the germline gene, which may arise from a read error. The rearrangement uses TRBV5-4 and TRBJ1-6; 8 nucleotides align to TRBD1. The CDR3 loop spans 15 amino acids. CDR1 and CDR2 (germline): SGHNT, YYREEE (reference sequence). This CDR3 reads CAGRDRLSYNSPLHF. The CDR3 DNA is TGTGCCGGCAGGGACAGGCTCTCCTATAATTCACCCCTCCACTTT.

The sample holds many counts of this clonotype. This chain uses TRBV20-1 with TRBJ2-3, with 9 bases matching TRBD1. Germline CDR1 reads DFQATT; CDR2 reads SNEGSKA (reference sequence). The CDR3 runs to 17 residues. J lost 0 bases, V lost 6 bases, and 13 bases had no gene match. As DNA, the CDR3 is TGCAGTGCGACTCCGGGACAGGGAATTTCTAGCACAGATACGCAGTATTTT. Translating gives CSATPGQGISSTDTQYF.

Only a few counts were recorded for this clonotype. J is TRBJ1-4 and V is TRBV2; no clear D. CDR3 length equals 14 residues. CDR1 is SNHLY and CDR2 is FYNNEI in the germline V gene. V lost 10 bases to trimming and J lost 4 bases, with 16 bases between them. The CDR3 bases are TGTGCCACCACCAGCGGCGGACGTAATGAAAAACTGTTTTTT. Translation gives CATTSGGRNEKLFF.

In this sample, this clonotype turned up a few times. The CDR3 sequence: CASSQGTGVSETQYF. CDR3 nucleotides: TGCGCCAGCAGCCAAGGGACAGGGGTGTCGGAGACCCAGTACTTC. The rearrangement uses TRBV4-3 and TRBJ2-5; 9 bases map to TRBD1. CDR1 LGHNA and CDR2 YSLEER come from the germline V gene. The CDR3 consists of 15 residues. Trimming took 1 base from V and 5 from J; bases not matched to a gene: 5.

The CDR3 loop reads CASSLAWGAAYTGELFF. Written as DNA, the CDR3 is TGTGCCAGCAGCTTAGCTTGGGGGGCAGCGTACACCGGGGAGCTGTTTTTT. The chain couples TRBV7-2 to TRBJ2-2; tentatively, D is TRBD1 or TRBD2 (6 bases each). The CDR3 sequence is 17 residues long. The germline V and J ends were trimmed by 0 bases and 3 bases, with 14 bases remaining between them. Germline values: CDR1 SGHTA, CDR2 FQGNSA.

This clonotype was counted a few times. The CDR3 nucleotides read TGTGCCAGCAGTTTAGCAGTGGGGAGCTCCTACAATGAGCAGTTCTTC. Translated: CASSLAVGSSYNEQFF. The chain carries TRBV12-3 or TRBV12-4 and TRBJ2-1, with D perhaps TRBD2 (5 bases). V shed 0 bases and J shed 0 bases, with 9 bases lying between them. The CDR3 length is 16 residues.

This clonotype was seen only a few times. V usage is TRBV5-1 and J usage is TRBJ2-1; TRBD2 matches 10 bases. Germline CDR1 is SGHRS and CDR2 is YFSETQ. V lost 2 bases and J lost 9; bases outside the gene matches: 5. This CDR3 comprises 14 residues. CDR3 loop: CASSFGAGGPEQFF. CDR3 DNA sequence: TGCGCCAGCAGCTTCGGAGCGGGGGGGCCTGAGCAGTTCTTC.

The CDR3 protein is CASSEDHEGDIQYF. The CDR3 DNA follows: TGTGCCAGCAGTGAAGACCATGAGGGGGACATTCAGTACTTC. The J gene is TRBJ2-4, the V gene TRBV6-4; tentative D call: TRBD1 (6 bases). The CDR3 runs 14 residues. Trimming cost V 3 bases and J 8 bases, with 14 bases left between them. Germline V gene sequence: CDR1 MRHNA, CDR2 SNTAGT.

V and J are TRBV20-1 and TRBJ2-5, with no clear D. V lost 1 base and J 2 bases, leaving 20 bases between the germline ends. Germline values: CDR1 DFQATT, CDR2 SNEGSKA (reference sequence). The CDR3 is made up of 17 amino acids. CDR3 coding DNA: TGCAGTGCTAGAGCGCGAAGATACAGCAACTTTCAAGAGACCCAGTACTTC. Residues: CSARARRYSNFQETQYF.

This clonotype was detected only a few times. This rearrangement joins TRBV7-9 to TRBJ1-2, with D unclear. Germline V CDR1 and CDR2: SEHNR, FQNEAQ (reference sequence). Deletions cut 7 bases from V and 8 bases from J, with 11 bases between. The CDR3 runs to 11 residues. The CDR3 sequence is CASTSSEGYTF. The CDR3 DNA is TGTGCCAGCACCTCGTCAGAGGGCTACACCTTC.

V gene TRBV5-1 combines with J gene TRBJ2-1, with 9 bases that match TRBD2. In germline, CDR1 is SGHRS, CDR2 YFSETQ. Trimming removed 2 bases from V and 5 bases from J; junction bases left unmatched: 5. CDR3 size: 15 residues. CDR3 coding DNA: TGCGCCAGCAGCTTTCGCGGGGGGGCCCACAATGAGCAGTTCTTC. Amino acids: CASSFRGGAHNEQFF.

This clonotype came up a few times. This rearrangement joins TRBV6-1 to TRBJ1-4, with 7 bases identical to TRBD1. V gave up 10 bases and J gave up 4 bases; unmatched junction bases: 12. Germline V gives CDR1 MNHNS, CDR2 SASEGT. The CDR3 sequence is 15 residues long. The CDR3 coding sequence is TGTGCCACCGGGCGTATGGACAGGAATAATGAAAAACTGTTTTTT. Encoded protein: CATGRMDRNNEKLFF.

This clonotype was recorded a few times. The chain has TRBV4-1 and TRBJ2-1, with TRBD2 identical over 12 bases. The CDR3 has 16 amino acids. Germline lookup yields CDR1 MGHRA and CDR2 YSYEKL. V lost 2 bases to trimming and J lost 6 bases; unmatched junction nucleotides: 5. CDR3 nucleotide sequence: TGCGCCAGCAGCCAACTAGCGGGGGGGATTGGCAATGAGCAGTTCTTC. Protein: CASSQLAGGIGNEQFF.

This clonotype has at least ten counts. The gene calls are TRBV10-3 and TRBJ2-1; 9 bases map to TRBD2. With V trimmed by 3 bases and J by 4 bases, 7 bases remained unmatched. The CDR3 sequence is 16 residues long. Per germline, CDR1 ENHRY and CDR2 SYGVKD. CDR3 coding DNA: TGTGCCATCAGTGAATCCAGCGGGGGGATTTACAATGAGCAGTTCTTC. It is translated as CAISESSGGIYNEQFF.